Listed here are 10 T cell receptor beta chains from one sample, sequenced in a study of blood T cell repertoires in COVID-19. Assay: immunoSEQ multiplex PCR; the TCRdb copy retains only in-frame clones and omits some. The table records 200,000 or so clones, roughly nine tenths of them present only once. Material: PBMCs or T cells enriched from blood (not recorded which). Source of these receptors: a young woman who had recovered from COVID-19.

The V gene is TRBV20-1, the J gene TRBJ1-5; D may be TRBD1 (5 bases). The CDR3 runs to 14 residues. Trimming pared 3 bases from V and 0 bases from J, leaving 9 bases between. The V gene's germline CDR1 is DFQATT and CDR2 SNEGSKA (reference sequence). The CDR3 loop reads CSASRQGSNQPQHF. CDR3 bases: TGCAGTGCTAGTCGCCAGGGTAGCAATCAGCCCCAGCATTTT.

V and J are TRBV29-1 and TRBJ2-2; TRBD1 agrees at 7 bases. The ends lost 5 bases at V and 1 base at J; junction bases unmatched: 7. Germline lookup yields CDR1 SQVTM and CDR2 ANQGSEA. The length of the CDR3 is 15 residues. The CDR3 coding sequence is TGCAGCGTTTCCGGACAGGCAAAGAACACCGGGGAGCTGTTTTTT. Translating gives CSVSGQAKNTGELFF.

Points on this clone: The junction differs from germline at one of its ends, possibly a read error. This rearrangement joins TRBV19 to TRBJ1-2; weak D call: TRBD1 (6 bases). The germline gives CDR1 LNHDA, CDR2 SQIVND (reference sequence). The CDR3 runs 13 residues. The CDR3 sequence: CASSLDRFYGYTF. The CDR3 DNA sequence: TGTGCCAGTAGTCTAGACAGGTTCTATGGCTACACCTTC.

CDR3 residues: CASSYSVGQAANTIYF. The CDR3 region has the DNA TGTGCCAGCAGTTACTCCGTGGGACAGGCGGCAAACACCATATATTTT. J is TRBJ1-3 and V is TRBV6-6; 8 nucleotides align to TRBD1. The CDR3 is 16 amino acids. Germline CDR1 MNHNY, CDR2 SVGAGI (reference sequence). Trimming cost V 0 bases and J 6 bases; bases outside gene matches: 7.

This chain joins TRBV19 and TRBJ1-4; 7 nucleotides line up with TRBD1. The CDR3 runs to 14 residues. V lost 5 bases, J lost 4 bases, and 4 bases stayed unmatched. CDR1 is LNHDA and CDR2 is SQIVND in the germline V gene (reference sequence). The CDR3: CASSRGQNNEKLFF. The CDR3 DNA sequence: TGTGCCAGTAGTCGGGGACAGAATAATGAAAAACTGTTTTTT. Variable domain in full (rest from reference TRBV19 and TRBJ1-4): DGGITQSPKYLFRKEGQNVTLSCEQNLNHDAMYWYRQDPGQGLRLIYYSQIVNDFQKGDIAEGYSVSREKKESFPLTVTSAQKNPTAFYLCASSRGQNNEKLFFGSGTQLSVL.

In nucleotides, the CDR3 is TGTGCCAGCAAGAGGGGGCCGGGGGAGACCCAGTACTTC. Protein sequence: CASKRGPGETQYF. The genes are TRBV2 and TRBJ2-5; 7 nucleotides line up with TRBD1. CDR1 and CDR2 from the germline V gene are SNHLY and FYNNEI. The CDR3 is 13 residues long. V lost 7 bases to trimming and J lost 5 bases; unmatched junction nucleotides: 7.

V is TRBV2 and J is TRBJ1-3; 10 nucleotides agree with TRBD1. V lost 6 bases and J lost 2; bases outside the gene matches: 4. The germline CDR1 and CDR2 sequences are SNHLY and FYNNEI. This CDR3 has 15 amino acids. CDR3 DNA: TGTGCCAGCAGGTCGGACAGGGGGACTGGAAACACCATATATTTT. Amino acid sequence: CASRSDRGTGNTIYF.

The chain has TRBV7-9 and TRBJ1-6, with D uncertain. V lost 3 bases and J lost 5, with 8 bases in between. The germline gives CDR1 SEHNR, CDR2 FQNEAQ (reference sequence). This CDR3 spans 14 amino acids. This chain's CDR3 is CASSLGANNSPLHF. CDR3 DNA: TGTGCCAGCAGCTTGGGAGCCAATAATTCACCCCTCCACTTT. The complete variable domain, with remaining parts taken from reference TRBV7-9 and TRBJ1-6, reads DTGVSQNPRHKITKRGQNVTFRCDPISEHNRLYWYRQTLGQGPEFLTYFQNEAQLEKSRLLSDRFSAERPKGSFSTLEIQRTEQGDSAMYLCASSLGANNSPLHFGNGTRLTVT.

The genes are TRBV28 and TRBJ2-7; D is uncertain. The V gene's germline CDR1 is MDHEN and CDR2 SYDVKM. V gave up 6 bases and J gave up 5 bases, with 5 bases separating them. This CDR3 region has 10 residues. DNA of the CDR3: TGTGCCAGCAGGGGCAACGAGCAGTACTTC. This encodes CASRGNEQYF.

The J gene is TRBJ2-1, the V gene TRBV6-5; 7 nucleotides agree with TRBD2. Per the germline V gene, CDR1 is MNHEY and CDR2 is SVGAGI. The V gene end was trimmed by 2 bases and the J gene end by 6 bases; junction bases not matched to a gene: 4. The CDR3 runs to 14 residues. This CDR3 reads CASSYPGTTNEQFF. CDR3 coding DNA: TGTGCCAGCAGTTACCCTGGGACTACCAATGAGCAGTTCTTC.